The next 22 T cell receptor beta chains were all read from a single sample in a study of circulating CD8 cells and anti-PD-1 response in melanoma (dated by TCRdb to about 2020). A BD FACSAria II cell sorter was used to sort four subsets, defined by PD-1 and/or TIGIT, from live CD3+CD8+TCRalphabeta+ cells. Sequencing was carried out with a NextSeq 500. TCR libraries were prepared from about 15 ng of total RNA with the QIAseq Immune Repertoire RNA Library Kit, Human TCR Panel. In TCRdb, the public reads were trimmed at Q25 with fastp and aligned with MiXCR, with productive beta chains retained. Duplicate CDR3 protein sequences are folded into a single record with the most common DNA and genes. In this sample the table shows 450 to 550 distinct CDR3 sequences, around 9.3% of which occur a single time. The biggest ten clones account for 33% of the sample. Here the sequenced sample was CD8+ T cells from PBMCs, taken at baseline or after one month of anti-PD-1 therapy (not recorded which). Source of these receptors: a human donor with melanoma.

This clonotype is medium-sized within its sample. Germline and junction disagree at one end, which may indicate a read error. V usage is TRBV4-3 and J usage is TRBJ2-7, with TRBD2 as a possible D gene (5 bases). This CDR3 has 14 residues. In germline, CDR1 is LGHNA, CDR2 YSLEER. Here the CDR3 DNA reads TGCGCCAGCAGCCACCGGACTGACTCCCACGAGCAGTACTTC. Amino acid sequence: CASSHRTDSHEQYF.

This clonotype ranks as medium-sized. V usage is TRBV19 and J usage is TRBJ1-2; the match to TRBD1 covers 10 bases. V lost 3 bases and J lost 3; bases outside the gene matches: 7. CDR1 LNHDA and CDR2 SQIVND come from the germline V gene (reference sequence). There are 16 residues in the CDR3. The CDR3, as DNA: TGTGCCAGTAGTATGGTGGGGACAGGGGACTACTATGGCTACACCTTC. The encoded protein is CASSMVGTGDYYGYTF. Supplemented by reference TRBV19 and TRBJ1-2, the full variable domain reads DGGITQSPKYLFRKEGQNVTLSCEQNLNHDAMYWYRQDPGQGLRLIYYSQIVNDFQKGDIAEGYSVSREKKESFPLTVTSAQKNPTAFYLCASSMVGTGDYYGYTFGSGTRLTVV.

By sample share, this clonotype is large. This chain links TRBV7-3 with TRBJ1-1, with D unclear. The CDR3 covers 13 residues. V lost 5 bases to trimming and J lost 7 bases, with 14 bases between them. Germline V gives CDR1 SGHTA, CDR2 FQGTGA. CDR3: CASSPEERIEAFF. The CDR3 DNA reads TGTGCCAGCAGCCCTGAGGAGAGAATTGAAGCTTTCTTT.

Sample share makes this clonotype medium-sized. The chain combines TRBV10-3 with TRBJ2-1; 13 nucleotides match TRBD2. Looked up from germline, CDR1 is ENHRY and CDR2 is SYGVKD. V shed 0 bases and J 6 bases; nucleotides not matched to a gene: 2. The CDR3 has 16 amino acids. The CDR3 bases are TGTGCCATCAGTGAGTCGGGACTAGCGGGAATCAATGAGCAGTTCTTC. Translation: CAISESGLAGINEQFF.

This clonotype is termed large. The chain combines TRBV2 with TRBJ1-1, with TRBD1 matching 7 bases. Germline-derived CDR1 and CDR2 are SNHLY and FYNNEI. After removal of 5 bases from V and 3 bases from J, the junction contained 12 bases not matched to a gene. This CDR3 region has 16 residues. The CDR3 DNA is TGTGCCAGCAGTCCCCTAGGGACAGAGCTAGACACTGAAGCTTTCTTT. Protein sequence: CASSPLGTELDTEAFF.

About this clonotype itself: This may be a read error: a much more frequent sequence differs by one nucleotide. The V and J genes are TRBV19 and TRBJ2-1; TRBD1 matches at 10 bases. The CDR3 extends over 15 amino acids. Germline V gives CDR1 LNHDA, CDR2 SQIVND (reference sequence). CDR3 residues: CASGIRDRGYNEQFF. CDR3 in DNA: TGTGCCAGTGGTATAAGGGACAGGGGCTACAATGAGCAGTTCTTC.

This clonotype is large in the sample. This sequence joins TRBV19 and TRBJ2-2, with TRBD1 matching 9 bases. Trimming removed 7 bases from V and 3 bases from J; junction bases left unmatched: 3. The CDR3 length is 14 residues. The germline CDR1 and CDR2 sequences are LNHDA and SQIVND (reference sequence). The CDR3 here is CASTGQGYTGELFF. The DNA of the CDR3 is TGTGCCAGTACGGGACAGGGATACACCGGGGAGCTGTTTTTT. Variable domain in full (rest from reference TRBV19 and TRBJ2-2): DGGITQSPKYLFRKEGQNVTLSCEQNLNHDAMYWYRQDPGQGLRLIYYSQIVNDFQKGDIAEGYSVSREKKESFPLTVTSAQKNPTAFYLCASTGQGYTGELFFGEGSRLTVL.

This clonotype is classed as large (0.1 to 1%). The chain couples TRBV27 to TRBJ2-1; D may be TRBD2 (6 bases). The CDR3 is made up of 14 amino acids. Germline-derived CDR1 and CDR2 are MNHEY and SMNVEV (reference sequence). V was trimmed by 6 bases and J by 6 bases, leaving 15 bases between them. CDR3 nucleotides: TGTGCCAGCAGCCCATTAGCGGCCGGCAATGAGCAGTTCTTC. Its protein is CASSPLAAGNEQFF.

This clonotype is large by share. The V gene is TRBV2, the J gene TRBJ2-1; TRBD2 matches at 8 bases. The V gene end was trimmed by 6 bases and the J gene end by 5 bases; junction bases not matched to a gene: 9. This CDR3 has 15 residues. The germline V gene encodes CDR1 SNHLY and CDR2 FYNNEI. The CDR3 sequence: CASSAGTSRNNEQFF. In nucleotides, the CDR3 is TGTGCCAGCAGCGCCGGGACTAGTCGGAACAATGAGCAGTTCTTC. Full variable domain (remainder filled in from reference TRBV2 and TRBJ2-1): EPEVTQTPSHQVTQMGQEVILRCVPISNHLYFYWYRQILGQKVEFLVSFYNNEISEKSEIFDDQFSVERPDGSNFTLKIRSTKLEDSAMYFCASSAGTSRNNEQFFGPGTRLTVL.

This clonotype counts as large. This rearrangement joins TRBV27 to TRBJ2-5; 10 bases fit TRBD2. Per germline, CDR1 MNHEY and CDR2 SMNVEV (reference sequence). J was trimmed by 7 bases and V by 6 bases; bases with no gene match: 17. The CDR3 runs to 17 residues. The CDR3 DNA is TGTGCCAGCAGCGATACGATCGGACTAGCGGCCGGCGGGACCCAGTACTTC. Translated: CASSDTIGLAAGGTQYF.

This clonotype occurred a few times. A read error is likely, as this CDR3 ends without the conserved phenylalanine or tryptophan. The CDR3 nucleotides are TGTGCCAGCAGTTCCGAGATCCTTCGGGGGGATGGCCCCTACGAGCAGTACTCC. Translated, it gives CASSSEILRGDGPYEQYS. V is TRBV28 and J is TRBJ2-7, with 7 bases identical to TRBD2. V was pared by 4 bases and J by 2 bases, with 17 bases of the junction left unmatched. In germline, CDR1 is MDHEN, CDR2 SYDVKM. This CDR3 spans 18 amino acids.

This clonotype ranks as medium-sized. The chain has TRBV5-6 and TRBJ2-2; 9 positions agree with TRBD1. V lost 3 bases, J lost 6 bases, and 9 bases stayed unmatched. The CDR3 spans 16 residues. CDR1 is SGHDT and CDR2 is YYEEEE in the germline V gene. CDR3 region: CASSWIGTGLAGELFF. CDR3 bases: TGTGCCAGCAGCTGGATCGGGACAGGGTTGGCCGGGGAGCTGTTTTTT. Full variable domain (outside the CDR3, taken from reference TRBV5-6 and TRBJ2-2): DAGVTQSPTHLIKTRGQQVTLRCSPKSGHDTVSWYQQALGQGPQFIFQYYEEEERQRGNFPDRFSGHQFPNYSSELNVNALLLGDSALYLCASSWIGTGLAGELFFGEGSRLTVL.

This clonotype is labeled large. The chain couples TRBV12-3 or TRBV12-4 to TRBJ1-3, with D unclear. The CDR3 has 13 amino acids. Trimming pared 7 bases from V and 5 bases from J, leaving 12 bases between. CDR3: CASILPPRNTIYF. The CDR3 coding sequence is TGTGCCAGCATTCTGCCCCCACGAAACACCATATATTTT.

The chain employs TRBV19 and TRBJ1-1, with 10 bases lining up with TRBD1. J was trimmed by 0 bases and V by 4 bases; bases with no gene match: 11. The CDR3 totals 18 residues. Germline CDR1 reads LNHDA; CDR2 reads SQIVND (reference sequence). The CDR3 coding sequence is TGTGCCAGTAGTAGAACCGGGACAGGGGCTGGAATGAACACTGAAGCTTTCTTT. Amino acids: CASSRTGTGAGMNTEAFF. Filled out from reference TRBV19 and TRBJ1-1, the complete variable domain reads DGGITQSPKYLFRKEGQNVTLSCEQNLNHDAMYWYRQDPGQGLRLIYYSQIVNDFQKGDIAEGYSVSREKKESFPLTVTSAQKNPTAFYLCASSRTGTGAGMNTEAFFGQGTRLTVV.

By share, this clonotype ranks as large. In nucleotides, the CDR3 is TGTGCCAGCAGTCCGGCGGGGGCCACTGAAGCTTTCTTT. Amino acid sequence: CASSPAGATEAFF. The rearrangement links TRBV27 to TRBJ1-1; possible D gene TRBD1, 6 bases. From germline, CDR1 is MNHEY and CDR2 SMNVEV (reference sequence). The CDR3 is made up of 13 amino acids. V shed 5 bases and J shed 4 bases, with 11 bases lying between them.

In its sample, this clonotype is medium-sized. The CDR3 reads CASSINSAYEQYF. The CDR3 DNA follows: TGTGCCAGTAGTATAAACAGCGCCTACGAGCAGTACTTC. The chain carries TRBV19 and TRBJ2-7; D is unresolved. Germline values: CDR1 LNHDA, CDR2 SQIVND (reference sequence). The CDR3 is 13 residues long. V gave up 2 bases and J gave up 2 bases, with 7 bases separating them.

By frequency in the sample, this clonotype is large (0.1 to 1%). CDR3 bases: TGCAGTGCTAGAGACGGGGGTTCGGCCCTCCACTTT. Translating it yields CSARDGGSALHF. The genes are TRBV20-1 and TRBJ1-6, with D perhaps TRBD1 (5 bases). Germline V CDR1 and CDR2: DFQATT, SNEGSKA (reference sequence). The CDR3 is 12 amino acids. V was cut by 0 bases and J by 14 bases, with 11 bases left in between.

This clonotype is judged large. This sequence joins TRBV12-5 and TRBJ2-4; 8 bases map to TRBD1. The CDR3 sequence is 18 residues long. J lost 0 bases, V lost 1 base, and 8 bases had no gene match. Germline V lookup: CDR1 LGHNT, CDR2 FRNRAP. The CDR3 is CASGLGKGQGIAKNIQYF. The CDR3 region has the DNA TGTGCTAGTGGTTTGGGAAAAGGACAGGGAATAGCCAAAAACATTCAGTACTTC.

By share, this clonotype ranks as medium-sized. The chain employs TRBV28 and TRBJ2-1; D not resolved. This CDR3 has 12 amino acids. Germline-derived CDR1 and CDR2 are MDHEN and SYDVKM. With 5 bases removed from V and 10 bases from J, the gap between germline ends came to 12 bases. CDR3: CASSPMGWEQFF. CDR3 DNA: TGTGCCAGCAGTCCAATGGGGTGGGAGCAGTTCTTC.

The V gene is TRBV11-2, the J gene TRBJ2-3, with D perhaps TRBD1 (5 bases). Germline CDR1 and CDR2: SGHAT and FQNNGV. The CDR3 runs to 15 residues. Trimming pared 3 bases from V and 0 bases from J, leaving 10 bases between. The CDR3 spells CASSLTATSTDTQYF. The CDR3 DNA is TGTGCCAGCAGCTTGACAGCCACTAGCACAGATACGCAGTATTTT.

Regarding this clonotype: A read error may explain this, as a much larger clone is one base away. A read error is likely, as this CDR3 ends without the conserved phenylalanine or tryptophan. This chain joins TRBV20-1 and TRBJ1-5; 7 nucleotides line up with TRBD1. Trimming cost V 0 bases and J 0 bases; bases outside gene matches: 5. Germline V gene lookup returns CDR1 DFQATT and CDR2 SNEGSKA (reference sequence). The CDR3 is 16 amino acids. The CDR3 reads CSAREGGPYSNQPQHL. CDR3 coding DNA: TGCAGTGCTAGAGAAGGGGGCCCATATAGCAATCAGCCCCAGCATCTT.

This clonotype is categorized as medium-sized. The chain combines TRBV19 with TRBJ1-5; D not certain. The CDR3 totals 14 residues. Looked up from germline, CDR1 is LNHDA and CDR2 is SQIVND (reference sequence). The V and J ends lost 6 bases and 4 bases respectively, with 13 bases between them. The CDR3 sequence is CASSPLGLNQPQHF. The CDR3 bases are TGTGCCAGTAGCCCCCTGGGATTGAATCAGCCCCAGCATTTT.